This T cell receptor (beta chain) was identified in a study of neurological immune-mediated disorders. Study outcomes and limitations: HTLV-1-associated myelopathy had the most TCR clonal expansion, and multiple sclerosis had the least, less than healthy controls.

Stated time point: longitudinal time-point 3. The healthy controls volunteered at a blood bank in Maryland, USA. This clonotype was counted many times. Its antigen is not identified. V was shortened by 0 bases and J by 7 bases, with 11 bases between the two germline ends. CDR3 size: 15 residues. Per the germline V gene, CDR1 is SGDLS and CDR2 is YYNGEE. Synthesis of cDNA was performed by 5'RACE using 10-nucleotide random UMIs. Each CDR3 protein gets one entry after TCRdb re-called the 5' RACE reads with MiXCR. The data contain about 45,000 distinct CDR3 sequences, about 14% of them singletons. The sequenced sample consisted of PBMCs. This receptor was taken from a man aged 25 to 40 in good health. This sequence joins TRBV9 and TRBJ1-6; D unclear. DNA for the CDR3: TGTGCCAGCAGCGTAGATCAGGCAGAGAATTCACCCCTCCACTTT. Translation: CASSVDQAENSPLHF.